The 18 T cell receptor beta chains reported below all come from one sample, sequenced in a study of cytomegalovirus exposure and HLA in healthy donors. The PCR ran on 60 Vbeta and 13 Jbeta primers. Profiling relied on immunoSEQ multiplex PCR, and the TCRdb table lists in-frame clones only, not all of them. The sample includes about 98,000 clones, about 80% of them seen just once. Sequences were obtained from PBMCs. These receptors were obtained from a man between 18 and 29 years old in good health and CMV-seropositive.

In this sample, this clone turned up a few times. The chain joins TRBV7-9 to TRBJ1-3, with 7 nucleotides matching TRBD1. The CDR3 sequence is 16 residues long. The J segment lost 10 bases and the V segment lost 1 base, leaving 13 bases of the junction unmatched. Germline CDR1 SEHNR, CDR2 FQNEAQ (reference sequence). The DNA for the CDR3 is TGTGCCAGCAGCTTAGGGGACAGTAAATTTCTGCGGACCATATATTTT. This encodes CASSLGDSKFLRTIYF.

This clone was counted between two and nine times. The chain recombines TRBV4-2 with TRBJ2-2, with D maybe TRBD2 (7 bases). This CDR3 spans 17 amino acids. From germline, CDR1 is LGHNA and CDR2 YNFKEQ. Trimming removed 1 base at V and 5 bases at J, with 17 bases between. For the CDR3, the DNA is TGTGCCAGCAGCCAAGGCCTGGGGGGGGGCCGGACCGGGGAGCTGTTTTTT. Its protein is CASSQGLGGGRTGELFF.

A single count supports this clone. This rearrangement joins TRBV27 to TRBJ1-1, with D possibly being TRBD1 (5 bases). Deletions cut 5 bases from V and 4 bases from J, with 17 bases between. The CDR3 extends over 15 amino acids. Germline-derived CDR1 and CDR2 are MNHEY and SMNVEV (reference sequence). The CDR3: CASSPSGVLSTEAFF. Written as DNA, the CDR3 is TGTGCCAGCAGTCCATCGGGGGTTTTGAGCACTGAAGCTTTCTTT.

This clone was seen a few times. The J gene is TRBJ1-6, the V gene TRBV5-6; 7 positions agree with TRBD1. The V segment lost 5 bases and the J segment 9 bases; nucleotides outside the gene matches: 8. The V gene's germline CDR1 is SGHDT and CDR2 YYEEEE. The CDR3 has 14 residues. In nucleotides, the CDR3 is TGTGCCAGCAGACAGGGGTTGGGGATTTCACCCCTCCACTTT. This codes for CASRQGLGISPLHF. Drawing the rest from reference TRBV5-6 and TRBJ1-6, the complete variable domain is DAGVTQSPTHLIKTRGQQVTLRCSPKSGHDTVSWYQQALGQGPQFIFQYYEEEERQRGNFPDRFSGHQFPNYSSELNVNALLLGDSALYLCASRQGLGISPLHFGNGTRLTVT.

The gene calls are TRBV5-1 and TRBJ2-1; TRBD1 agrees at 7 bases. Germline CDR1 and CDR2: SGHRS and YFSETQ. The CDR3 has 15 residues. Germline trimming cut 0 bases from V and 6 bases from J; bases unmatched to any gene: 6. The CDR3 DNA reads TGCGCCAGCAGCTTGGGGGGACAGTCAACCAATGAGCAGTTCTTC. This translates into CASSLGGQSTNEQFF.

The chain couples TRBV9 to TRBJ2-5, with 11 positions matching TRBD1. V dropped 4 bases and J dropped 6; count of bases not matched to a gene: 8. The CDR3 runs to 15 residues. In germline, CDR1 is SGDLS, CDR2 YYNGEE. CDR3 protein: CASSKGQGASKTQYF. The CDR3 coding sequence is TGTGCCAGCAGCAAAGGACAGGGGGCATCAAAGACCCAGTACTTC.

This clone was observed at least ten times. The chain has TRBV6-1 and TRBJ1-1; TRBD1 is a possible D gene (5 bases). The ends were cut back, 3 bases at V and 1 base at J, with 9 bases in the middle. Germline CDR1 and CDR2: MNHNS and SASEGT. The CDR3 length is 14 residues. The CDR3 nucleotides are TGTGCCAGCAGTGAGATAACAGGGAACACTGAAGCTTTCTTT. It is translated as CASSEITGNTEAFF.

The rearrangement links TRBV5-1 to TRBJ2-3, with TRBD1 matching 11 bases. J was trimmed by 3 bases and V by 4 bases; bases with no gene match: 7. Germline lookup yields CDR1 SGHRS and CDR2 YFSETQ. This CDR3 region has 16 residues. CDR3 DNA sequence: TGCGCCAGCAGCCCGGACAGGGGGCTTGTGACAGATACGCAGTATTTT. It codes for CASSPDRGLVTDTQYF. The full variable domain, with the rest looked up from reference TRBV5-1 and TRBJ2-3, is KAGVTQTPRYLIKTRGQQVTLSCSPISGHRSVSWYQQTPGQGLQFLFEYFSETQRNKGNFPGRFSGRQFSNSRSEMNVSTLELGDSALYLCASSPDRGLVTDTQYFGPGTRLTVL.

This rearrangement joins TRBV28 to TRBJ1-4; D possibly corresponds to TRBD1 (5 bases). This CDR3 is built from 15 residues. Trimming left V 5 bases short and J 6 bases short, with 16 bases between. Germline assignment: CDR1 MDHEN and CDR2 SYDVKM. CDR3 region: CASSHRQSGDEKLFF. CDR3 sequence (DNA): TGTGCCAGCAGTCATAGACAGAGTGGCGATGAAAAACTGTTTTTT.

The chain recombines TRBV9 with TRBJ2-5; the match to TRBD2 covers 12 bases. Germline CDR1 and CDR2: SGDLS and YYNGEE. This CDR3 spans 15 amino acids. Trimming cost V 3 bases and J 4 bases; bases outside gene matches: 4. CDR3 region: CASSASGGAPETQYF. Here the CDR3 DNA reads TGTGCCAGCAGCGCTAGCGGGGGGGCCCCAGAGACCCAGTACTTC. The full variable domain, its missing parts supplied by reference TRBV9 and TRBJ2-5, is DSGVTQTPKHLITATGQRVTLRCSPRSGDLSVYWYQQSLDQGLQFLIQYYNGEERAKGNILERFSAQQFPDLHSELNLSSLELGDSALYFCASSASGGAPETQYFGPGTRLLVL.

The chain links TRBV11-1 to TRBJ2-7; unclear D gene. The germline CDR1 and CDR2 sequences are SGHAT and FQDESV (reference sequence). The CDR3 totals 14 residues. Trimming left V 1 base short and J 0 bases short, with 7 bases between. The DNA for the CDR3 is TGTGCCAGCAGCTTAGTGTTCAACTCCTACGAGCAGTACTTC. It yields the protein CASSLVFNSYEQYF.

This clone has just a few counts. The CDR3 spells CASAPTSGGQKTQYF. CDR3 DNA: TGTGCCAGCGCGCCCACTAGCGGGGGGCAGAAGACCCAGTACTTC. The chain couples TRBV6-1 to TRBJ2-5, with 12 bases matching TRBD2. The germline V gene encodes CDR1 MNHNS and CDR2 SASEGT. The CDR3 contains 15 residues. J lost 6 bases, V lost 8 bases, and 10 bases had no gene match.

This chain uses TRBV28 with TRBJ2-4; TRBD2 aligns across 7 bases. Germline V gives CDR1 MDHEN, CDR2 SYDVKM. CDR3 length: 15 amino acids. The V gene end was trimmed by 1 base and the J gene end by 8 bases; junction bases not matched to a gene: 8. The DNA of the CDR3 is TGTGCCAGCAGTTTATCGGGACTAACGAGGGACATTCAGTACTTC. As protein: CASSLSGLTRDIQYF.

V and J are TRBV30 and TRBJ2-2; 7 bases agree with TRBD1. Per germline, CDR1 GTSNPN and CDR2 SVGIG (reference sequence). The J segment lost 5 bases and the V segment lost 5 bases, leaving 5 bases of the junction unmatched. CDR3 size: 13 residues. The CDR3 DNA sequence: TGTGCCTGGCGCTCCAGGGGGACCGGGGAGCTGTTTTTT. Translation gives CAWRSRGTGELFF.

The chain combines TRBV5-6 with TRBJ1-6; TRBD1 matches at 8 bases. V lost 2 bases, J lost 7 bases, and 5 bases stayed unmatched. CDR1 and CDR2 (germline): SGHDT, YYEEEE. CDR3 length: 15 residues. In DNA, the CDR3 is TGTGCCAGCAGCTTTGGACAGGGCAAGAATTCACCCCTCCACTTT. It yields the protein CASSFGQGKNSPLHF.

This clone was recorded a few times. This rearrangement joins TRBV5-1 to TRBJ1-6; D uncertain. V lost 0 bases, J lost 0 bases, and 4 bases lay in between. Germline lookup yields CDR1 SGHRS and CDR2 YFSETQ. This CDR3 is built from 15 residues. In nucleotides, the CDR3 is TGCGCCAGCAGCTTGGACAGCTCCTATAATTCACCCCTCCACTTT. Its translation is CASSLDSSYNSPLHF.

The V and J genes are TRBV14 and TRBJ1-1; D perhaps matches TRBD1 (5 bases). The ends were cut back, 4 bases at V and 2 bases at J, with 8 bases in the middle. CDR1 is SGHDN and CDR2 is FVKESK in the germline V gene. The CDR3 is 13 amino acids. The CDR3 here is CASSLQGNTEAFF. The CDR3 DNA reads TGTGCCAGCAGCCTTCAGGGAAACACTGAAGCTTTCTTT.

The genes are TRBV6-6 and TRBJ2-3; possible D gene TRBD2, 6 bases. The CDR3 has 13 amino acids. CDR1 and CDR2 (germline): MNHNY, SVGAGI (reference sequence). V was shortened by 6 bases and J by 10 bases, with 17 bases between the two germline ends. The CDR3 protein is CASSHPGLTSQYF. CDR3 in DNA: TGTGCCAGCAGCCACCCCGGACTAACATCGCAGTATTTT.